This is a list of T cell receptor beta chains from one sample in a study of T cell responses to AZD1222 COVID-19 vaccine. Generated by immunoSEQ multiplex PCR, the TCRdb table keeps only in-frame clones and is missing some. This table has 110,000 to 150,000 clones, around 89% appearing once. The sequencing used peripheral blood, collected on day 0 of AZD1222 vaccination. The receptors were sampled from an adult in good health. CDR3s include the opening cysteine and the closing phenylalanine or tryptophan. A D gene is named only where the DNA matches it firmly. Part of the rows lack a size; the others show once, few, many or a class for expanded clones.

CDR3	DNA	V	D	size	length	J
CASSWGTDTQYF	TGTGCCAGCAGCTGGGGCACAGATACGCAGTATTTT	TRBV5-4	-	-	12	TRBJ2-3
CSVADSSSGNTIYF	TGCAGCGTGGCCGACAGTTCCTCTGGAAACACCATATATTTT	TRBV29-1	-	once	14	TRBJ1-3
CASRRGLQETQYF	TGTGCCAGCAGACGGGGATTACAAGAGACCCAGTACTTC	TRBV12-3/TRBV12-4	-	-	13	TRBJ2-5
CACRVSSNTEAFF	TGTGCCTGCCGGGTCTCGTCTAACACTGAAGCTTTCTTT	TRBV7-2	-	-	13	TRBJ1-1
CASSELAGGNIQYF	TGTGCCAGCAGTGAACTAGCGGGAGGAAACATTCAGTACTTC	TRBV28	TRBD2	-	14	TRBJ2-4
CASRKTSRDRGTTEAFF	TGTGCCAGCCGCAAAACCTCCAGGGACAGGGGAACCACTGAAGCTTTCTTT	TRBV19	TRBD1	-	17	TRBJ1-1
CASSFLTGELFF	TGTGCCAGCAGTTTCCTCACCGGGGAGCTGTTTTTT	TRBV5-8	-	-	12	TRBJ2-2
CASSTLGDTDTQYF	TGTGCCAGTAGTACCCTGGGCGACACAGATACGCAGTATTTT	TRBV19	-	-	14	TRBJ2-3
CASSLRYNEQFF	TGTGCCAGCAGCCTTCGATACAATGAGCAGTTCTTC	TRBV3-1/TRBV3-2	-	-	12	TRBJ2-1
CASSARSGTYNEQFF	TGTGCCAGCAGTGCGCGAAGCGGAACCTACAATGAGCAGTTCTTC	TRBV6-6	-	-	15	TRBJ2-1
CASSPQDRGSTYEQYF	TGTGCCAGCTCACCACAAGACAGGGGGTCGACCTACGAGCAGTACTTC	TRBV18	TRBD1	-	16	TRBJ2-7
CASSQDLGRTYEQYF	TGTGCCAGCAGCCAAGATCTGGGCAGAACCTACGAGCAGTACTTC	TRBV3-1/TRBV3-2	-	-	15	TRBJ2-7
CASSDWPNGYTF	TGTGCCAGCAGTGATTGGCCCAATGGCTACACCTTC	TRBV2	-	-	12	TRBJ1-2
CASRAQGADVGNQPQHF	TGTGCCAGCAGGGCACAGGGGGCGGACGTCGGCAATCAGCCCCAGCATTTT	TRBV28	TRBD1	-	17	TRBJ1-5
CASSAFPPGEQYF	TGTGCCAGCAGTGCGTTCCCCCCGGGCGAGCAGTACTTC	TRBV2	-	-	13	TRBJ2-7
CANLTGGDYSPLHF	TGCGCCAACCTGACAGGGGGCGACTATTCACCCCTCCACTTT	TRBV5-1	TRBD1	-	14	TRBJ1-6
CASSGGPNYGYTF	TGTGCCAGCAGTGGGGGACCTAACTATGGCTACACCTTC	TRBV2	-	-	13	TRBJ1-2
CAWSQGGETQYF	TGTGCCTGGAGCCAAGGCGGGGAGACCCAGTACTTC	TRBV30	-	-	12	TRBJ2-5
CASKGASYNEQFF	TGTGCCAGCAAGGGGGCCTCCTACAATGAGCAGTTCTTC	TRBV2	TRBD1	-	13	TRBJ2-1
CASRPGATNTGELFF	TGTGCCAGCAGACCTGGGGCTACCAACACCGGGGAGCTGTTTTTT	TRBV7-6	-	-	15	TRBJ2-2
CASWTGQAYEQYF	TGTGCCAGCTGGACAGGGCAAGCCTACGAGCAGTACTTC	TRBV6-6	TRBD1	-	13	TRBJ2-7
CASSQGVGPISAPETQYF	TGTGCCAGCAGCCAAGGGGTTGGGCCGATCTCGGCCCCTGAGACCCAGTACTTC	TRBV3-1/TRBV3-2	-	-	18	TRBJ2-5
CASSYRDTLEGGYTF	TGTGCCAGCAGCTACCGGGACACCCTGGAAGGGGGCTACACCTTC	TRBV7-2	-	once	15	TRBJ1-2
CASSAGPTYEQYF	TGTGCCAGCAGCGCCGGGCCCACCTACGAGCAGTACTTC	TRBV9	-	-	13	TRBJ2-7
CASSLRRSSRGEEETQYF	TGTGCCAGCAGCTTAAGGAGGAGTAGTCGTGGTGAGGAAGAGACCCAGTACTTC	TRBV5-4	-	once	18	TRBJ2-5
CASSLVDVAQTF	TGTGCCAGCAGCTTAGTGGACGTAGCACAAACCTTC	TRBV7-2	-	-	12	TRBJ1-2
CASSLSGGSGPSYEQYF	TGTGCCAGCAGTTTATCGGGGGGTAGCGGGCCCTCCTACGAGCAGTACTTC	TRBV27	TRBD2	-	17	TRBJ2-7
CASTPTRTGEGKLFF	TGTGCCAGCACCCCGACCCGGACGGGCGAGGGGAAACTGTTTTTT	TRBV7-9	-	once	15	TRBJ1-4
CASSLWRDNEQFF	TGTGCCAGCAGCTTATGGCGGGACAATGAGCAGTTCTTC	TRBV7-3	-	-	13	TRBJ2-1
CATSLGSTDTQYF	TGTGCCACCAGTCTGGGAAGCACAGATACGCAGTATTTT	TRBV24-1	-	-	13	TRBJ2-3